The 3 T cell receptor beta chains given below trace back to one sample, sequenced in a study of cytomegalovirus exposure and HLA in healthy donors. The PCR had 60 Vbeta and 13 Jbeta primers. Clones were sequenced by immunoSEQ multiplex PCR, and TCRdb holds only the in-frame ones, with some missing. The table has 250,000 or so clones, 85% to 95% seen once. The specimen was PBMCs. Every receptor here comes from a girl aged 2-15 years in good health and CMV-seronegative.

The chain couples TRBV21-1 to TRBJ2-3; TRBD2 is taken as the D call from the table, unchecked against the DNA. TRBV21-1 constitutes a pseudogene. This CDR3 is built from 16 residues. For the CDR3, the DNA is TGTGCCAGCAGGGCGAGTGGGACTAGCGATGGAGATACGCAGTATTTT. Translation gives CASRASGTSDGDTQYF.

The gene calls are TRBV4-2 and TRBJ2-5; 10 bases align to TRBD2. The germline gives CDR1 LGHNA, CDR2 YNFKEQ. This CDR3 region has 18 residues. The J segment lost 4 bases and the V segment lost 0 bases, leaving 11 bases of the junction unmatched. The CDR3 bases are TGTGCCAGCAGCCAAGATTTGCTAGCGGGGGAATATGGAGAGACCCAGTACTTC. Amino acid sequence: CASSQDLLAGEYGETQYF.

The rearrangement links TRBV2 to TRBJ1-6, with 9 bases fitting TRBD1. The V gene's germline CDR1 is SNHLY and CDR2 FYNNEI. Trimming cost V 6 bases and J 6 bases; bases outside gene matches: 9. There are 16 residues in the CDR3. The CDR3 region has the DNA TGTGCCAGCAGCTTCACAGGGGGCGCGGTTAATTCACCCCTCCACTTT. Translating gives CASSFTGGAVNSPLHF.